This paragraph covers one T cell receptor beta chain sequence. The source of the sample is a study of blood T cell repertoires in COVID-19. Study information: Samples of COVID-19 (acute and convalescent) were obtained from the United States, Italy and Spain. PBMCs, B-cell-depleted T cells, or T cells were the source of the cDNA or gDNA that made up the material.

The CDR3 contains 14 residues. Between the trimmed V and J ends, which lost 2 bases and 1 base, there was a span of 9 bases. Germline lookup yields CDR1 SGHNT and CDR2 YYREEE (reference sequence). Original data processing: Estimated nucleated cell counts came from reference gene primer amplification. Sequencing was performed with immunoSEQ multiplex PCR; in TCRdb, only in-frame clones are kept and a portion is missing. From that table come the V and J calls and clone size; the DNA was used to work out D and trimming. The profile shows about 54,000 clones, 82% of them singletons. Source material: peripheral blood. The rearrangement joins TRBV5-4 to TRBJ1-1, with D perhaps TRBD1 (6 bases). The TCR comes from a human donor in a cohort sampled during active or convalescent COVID-19. The CDR3 sequence: CASSFAGANTEAFF. The CDR3 DNA follows: TGTGCCAGCAGCTTTGCGGGGGCGAACACTGAAGCTTTCTTT.